A selection of T cell receptor beta chains follows, all from one sample in a study of T cell repertoires in cytomegalovirus infection. TCRdb redid the calling of the reads with MiXCR, one entry per CDR3 protein. The table has approximately 190,000 distinct CDR3 sequences, about 30% seen once. Source material: PBMCs. The receptors come from a human donor in good health (CMV status not recorded). Some clones in this sample may be carry-over from other donors' samples. CDR3s include the opening cysteine and the closing phenylalanine or tryptophan. The D gene is left open where the match is weak. Some rows have no size entry. The others give once, few or many, or a class for an expanded clone.

v_call,j_call,clone_size,d_call,cdr3_nt,cdr3_aa
TRBV30,TRBJ1-4,NA,NA,TGTGCCTGGAGTAACCCCACCGGGGGGCATGAAAAACTGTTTTTT,CAWSNPTGGHEKLFF
TRBV10-3,TRBJ1-1,many,NA,TGTGCCATCAGTGAGTCGATTTCGCGAACGGTTGGGACTGAAGCTTTCTTT,CAISESISRTVGTEAFF
TRBV14,TRBJ2-3,many,NA,TGTGCCAGCAGCCAAGACGCAGTTAGCACAGATACGCAGTATTTT,CASSQDAVSTDTQYF
TRBV7-9,TRBJ2-3,NA,NA,TGTGCCAGCAGTTTGGCGCTTAACACAGATACGCAGTATTTT,CASSLALNTDTQYF
TRBV4-3,TRBJ2-2,once,TRBD2,TGCGCCAGCAGCCGAGAAGGAGTAGCGGGGGCCCTCAACACCGGGGAGCTGTTTTTT,CASSREGVAGALNTGELFF
TRBV7-2,TRBJ2-5,many,TRBD2,TGTGCCAGCAGCGCGTTACTAGCGGGGGGGCAAGAGACCCAGTACTTC,CASSALLAGGQETQYF
TRBV20-1,TRBJ2-7,few,NA,TGCAGTGCTCAGAGGTCAGGGGCTTGGTACGAGCAGTACTTC,CSAQRSGAWYEQYF
TRBV7-8,TRBJ1-1,NA,NA,TGTGCCAGCAGCCCAAGTTCCGGTTTATACACTGAAGCTTTCTTT,CASSPSSGLYTEAFF
TRBV7-2,TRBJ1-5,few,NA,TGTGCCAGCAGCTTAAAAGGGGAGGATCAGCCCCAGCATTTT,CASSLKGEDQPQHF
TRBV19,TRBJ1-5,few,TRBD1,TGTGCCGGACAGACAGGGGATCAGCCCCAGCATTTT,CAGQTGDQPQHF
TRBV29-1,TRBJ1-2,NA,NA,TGCAGCGTGGATTCAGGGGAGGGCTACACCTTC,CSVDSGEGYTF
TRBV5-1,TRBJ2-7,NA,NA,TGCGCCAGCAGCTTTGGAACAGGTAGACCAACGTCGCAGCAGTACTTC,CASSFGTGRPTSQQYF
TRBV7-8,TRBJ2-1,few,TRBD2,TGTGCCAGCAGCCCTGGGACTAGCGGGGGGGGCAATGAGCAGTTCTTC,CASSPGTSGGGNEQFF
TRBV29-1,TRBJ2-1,few,TRBD1,TGCAGCGGGGGACAGGGGGGGTCCAATGAGCAGTTCTTC,CSGGQGGSNEQFF
TRBV6-1,TRBJ2-3,NA,NA,TGTGCCAGCAGTGAAACCCCAGCTGAGATCACAGATACGCAGTATTTT,CASSETPAEITDTQYF
TRBV7-8,TRBJ2-2,many,TRBD2,TGTGCCAGCAGCTTAAGACTAGCGGGTCACCCGGGGGGCGGGGAGCTGTTTTTT,CASSLRLAGHPGGGELFF
TRBV4-1,TRBJ1-6,few,NA,TGCGCCAGCAGCCAAGGCGAGGGGGGAAATTCACCCCTCCACTTT,CASSQGEGGNSPLHF
TRBV6-6,TRBJ2-7,few,NA,TGTGCCAGCAGTTACTCCGGTCCCTTCGGCCCCTACGAGCAGTACTTC,CASSYSGPFGPYEQYF
TRBV4-3,TRBJ2-7,NA,NA,TGCGCCAGCAGCCAAGGAAAGTGGATTGGGACAACACTCTCCTACGAGCAGTACTTC,CASSQGKWIGTTLSYEQYF
TRBV7-2,TRBJ2-1,few,NA,TGTGCCAGCAGCTTAGCAGGGAGCGATGAGCAGTTCTTC,CASSLAGSDEQFF
TRBV5-1,TRBJ1-5,NA,TRBD1,TGCGCCAGCAGTAACGGGACAGGGTTCAATCAGCCCCAGCATTTT,CASSNGTGFNQPQHF
TRBV19,TRBJ2-7,NA,TRBD2,TGTGCCAGTAGGGCCACCTCCGGACTAGCATCTAACGAGCAGTACTTC,CASRATSGLASNEQYF
TRBV10-3,TRBJ1-6,NA,NA,TGTGCCATCAGTGGTGGCATAGACAAGAATTCACCCCTCCACTTT,CAISGGIDKNSPLHF
TRBV7-2,TRBJ2-7,many,NA,TGTGCCAGCACTCCCGACAGAACAGCGAACGAGCAGTACTTC,CASTPDRTANEQYF
TRBV5-4,TRBJ2-3,NA,TRBD1,TGTGCCAGCAGCCTGCGGAAGGGGGCACCAGATACGCAGTATTTT,CASSLRKGAPDTQYF
TRBV18,TRBJ2-7,NA,TRBD2,TGTGCCAGCTCACCACTCCCCGGGACTAGACTTTACGAGCAGTACTTC,CASSPLPGTRLYEQYF
TRBV7-8,TRBJ1-5,many,NA,TGTGCCAGCAGCTTAGGGAGGGATCAGCCCCAGCATTTT,CASSLGRDQPQHF